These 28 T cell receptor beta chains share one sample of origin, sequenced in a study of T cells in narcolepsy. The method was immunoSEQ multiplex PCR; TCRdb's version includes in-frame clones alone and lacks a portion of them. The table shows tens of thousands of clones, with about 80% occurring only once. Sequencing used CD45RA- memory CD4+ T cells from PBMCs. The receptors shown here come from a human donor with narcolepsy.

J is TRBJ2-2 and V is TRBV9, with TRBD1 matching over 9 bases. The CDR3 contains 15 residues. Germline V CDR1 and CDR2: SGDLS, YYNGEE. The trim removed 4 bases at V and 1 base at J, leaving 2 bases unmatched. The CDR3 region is CASSTGQGNTGELFF. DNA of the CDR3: TGTGCCAGCAGCACGGGACAGGGGAACACCGGGGAGCTGTTTTTT. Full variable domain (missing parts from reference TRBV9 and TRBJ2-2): DSGVTQTPKHLITATGQRVTLRCSPRSGDLSVYWYQQSLDQGLQFLIQYYNGEERAKGNILERFSAQQFPDLHSELNLSSLELGDSALYFCASSTGQGNTGELFFGEGSRLTVL.

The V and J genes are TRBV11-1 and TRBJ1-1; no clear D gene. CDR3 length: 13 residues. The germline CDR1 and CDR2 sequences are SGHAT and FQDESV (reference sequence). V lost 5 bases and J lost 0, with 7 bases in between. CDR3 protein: CASSVGMNTEAFF. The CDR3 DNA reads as TGTGCCAGCAGCGTCGGTATGAACACTGAAGCTTTCTTT.

Here the CDR3 DNA reads TGTGCCAGCAGCTTAGATCGGGGGCGCGGTACTGAAGCTTTCTTT. Its protein product is CASSLDRGRGTEAFF. The J gene is TRBJ1-1, the V gene TRBV11-1; weak D call: TRBD1 (6 bases). Deletions cut 1 base from V and 5 bases from J, with 14 bases between. This CDR3 has 15 amino acids. Germline CDR1 SGHAT, CDR2 FQDESV (reference sequence).

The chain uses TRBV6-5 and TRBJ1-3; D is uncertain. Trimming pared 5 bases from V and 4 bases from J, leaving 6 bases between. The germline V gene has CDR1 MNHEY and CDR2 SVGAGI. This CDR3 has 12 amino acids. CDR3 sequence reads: CASSAVGNTIYF. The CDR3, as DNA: TGTGCCAGCAGTGCCGTAGGAAACACCATATATTTT.

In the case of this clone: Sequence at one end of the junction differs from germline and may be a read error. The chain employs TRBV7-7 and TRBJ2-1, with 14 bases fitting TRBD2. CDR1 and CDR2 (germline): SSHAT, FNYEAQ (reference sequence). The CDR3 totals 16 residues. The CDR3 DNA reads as TGTGCTAGCAGCTTAGGGACTAGCGGGGGCTACAATGAGCAGTTCTTC. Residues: CASSLGTSGGYNEQFF.

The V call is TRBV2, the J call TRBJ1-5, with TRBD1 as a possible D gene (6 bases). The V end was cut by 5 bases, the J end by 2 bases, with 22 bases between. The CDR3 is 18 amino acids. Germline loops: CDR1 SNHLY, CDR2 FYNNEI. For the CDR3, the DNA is TGTGCCAGCAGTCGAAAGACAGGTGGGGATCGAGGCAATCAGCCCCAGCATTTT. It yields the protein CASSRKTGGDRGNQPQHF.

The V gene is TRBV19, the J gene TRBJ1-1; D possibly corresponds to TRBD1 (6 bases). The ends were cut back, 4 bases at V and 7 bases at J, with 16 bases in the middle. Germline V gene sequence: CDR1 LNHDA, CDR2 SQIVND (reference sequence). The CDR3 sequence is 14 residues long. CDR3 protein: CASSTQGSPSEAFF. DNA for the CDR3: TGTGCCAGTAGTACACAGGGTTCGCCCAGTGAAGCTTTCTTT.

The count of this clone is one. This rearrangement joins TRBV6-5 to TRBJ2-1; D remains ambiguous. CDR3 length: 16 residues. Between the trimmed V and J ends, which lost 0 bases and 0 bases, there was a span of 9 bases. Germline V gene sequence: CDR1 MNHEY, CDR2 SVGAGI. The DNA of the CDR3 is TGTGCCAGCAGTTACTCTGGGCAAATCTCCTACAATGAGCAGTTCTTC. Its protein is CASSYSGQISYNEQFF.

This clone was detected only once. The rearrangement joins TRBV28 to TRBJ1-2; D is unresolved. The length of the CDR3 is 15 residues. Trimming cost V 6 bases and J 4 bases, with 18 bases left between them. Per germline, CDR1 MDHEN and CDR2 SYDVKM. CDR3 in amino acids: CASSREKALFYGYTF. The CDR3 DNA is TGTGCCAGCAGCCGGGAAAAGGCCCTTTTCTATGGCTACACCTTC.

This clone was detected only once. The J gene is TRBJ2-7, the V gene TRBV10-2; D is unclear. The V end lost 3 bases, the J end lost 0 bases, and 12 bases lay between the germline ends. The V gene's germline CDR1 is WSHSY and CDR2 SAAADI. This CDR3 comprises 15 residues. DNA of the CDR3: TGCGCCAGCAGTGAAATGGATCCCTACTCCTACGAGCAGTACTTC. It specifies CASSEMDPYSYEQYF.

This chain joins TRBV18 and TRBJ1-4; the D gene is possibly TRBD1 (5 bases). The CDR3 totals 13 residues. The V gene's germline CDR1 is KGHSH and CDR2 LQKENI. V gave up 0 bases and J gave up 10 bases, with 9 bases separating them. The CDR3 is CASSPPRQIKLFF. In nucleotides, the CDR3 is TGTGCCAGCTCACCACCGAGACAGATAAAACTGTTTTTT.

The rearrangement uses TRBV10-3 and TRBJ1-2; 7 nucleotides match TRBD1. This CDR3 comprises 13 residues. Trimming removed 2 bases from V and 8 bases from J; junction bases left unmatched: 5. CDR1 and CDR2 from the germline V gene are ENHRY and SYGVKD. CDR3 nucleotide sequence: TGTGCCATCAGTGAGGACAGGGCAAACGGCTACACCTTC. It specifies CAISEDRANGYTF.

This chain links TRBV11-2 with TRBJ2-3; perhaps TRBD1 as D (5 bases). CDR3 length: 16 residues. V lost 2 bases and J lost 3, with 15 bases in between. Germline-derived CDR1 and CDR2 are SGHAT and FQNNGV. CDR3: CASSLSPQGWTDTQYF. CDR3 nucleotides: TGTGCCAGCAGCTTAAGCCCCCAGGGTTGGACAGATACGCAGTATTTT.

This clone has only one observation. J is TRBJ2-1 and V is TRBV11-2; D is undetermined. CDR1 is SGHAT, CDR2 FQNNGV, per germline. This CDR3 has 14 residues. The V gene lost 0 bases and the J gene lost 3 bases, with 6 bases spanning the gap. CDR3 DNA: TGTGCCAGCAGCTTAGACCAGATCTACAATGAGCAGTTCTTC. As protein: CASSLDQIYNEQFF.

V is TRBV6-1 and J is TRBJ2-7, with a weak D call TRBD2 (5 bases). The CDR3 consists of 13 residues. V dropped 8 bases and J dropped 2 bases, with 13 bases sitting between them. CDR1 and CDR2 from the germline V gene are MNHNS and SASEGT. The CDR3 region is CASARDPTYEQYF. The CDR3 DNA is TGTGCCAGCGCCCGGGATCCAACCTACGAGCAGTACTTC.

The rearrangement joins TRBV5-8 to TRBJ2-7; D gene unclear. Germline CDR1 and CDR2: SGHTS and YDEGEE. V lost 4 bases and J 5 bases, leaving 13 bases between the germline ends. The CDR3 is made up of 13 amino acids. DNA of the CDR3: TGTGCCAGCAGCCGAGGTAACTACCACGAGCAGTACGTC. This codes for CASSRGNYHEQYV.

The CDR3 spells CASSLYPQGHNTDTQYF. CDR3 in DNA: TGTGCCAGCAGCTTGTATCCACAGGGGCATAACACAGATACGCAGTATTTT. The rearrangement joins TRBV7-3 to TRBJ2-3; 7 bases map to TRBD1. The CDR3 spans 17 residues. With V trimmed by 3 bases and J by 2 bases, 11 bases remained unmatched. CDR1 and CDR2 from the germline V gene are SGHTA and FQGTGA.

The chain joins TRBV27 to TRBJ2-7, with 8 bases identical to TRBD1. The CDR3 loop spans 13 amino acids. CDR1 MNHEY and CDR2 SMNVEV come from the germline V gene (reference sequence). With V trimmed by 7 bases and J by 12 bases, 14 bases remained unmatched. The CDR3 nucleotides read TGTGCCAGCAAACTTAGGACAGGGCGAGTTTGGTACTTC. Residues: CASKLRTGRVWYF.

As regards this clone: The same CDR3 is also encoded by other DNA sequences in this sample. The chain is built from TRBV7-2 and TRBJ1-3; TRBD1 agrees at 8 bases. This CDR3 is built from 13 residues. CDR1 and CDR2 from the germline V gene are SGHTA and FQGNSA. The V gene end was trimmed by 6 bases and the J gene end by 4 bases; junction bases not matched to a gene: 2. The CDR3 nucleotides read TGTGCCAGCAGTCGGGACAGGGGAAACACCATATATTTT. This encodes CASSRDRGNTIYF.

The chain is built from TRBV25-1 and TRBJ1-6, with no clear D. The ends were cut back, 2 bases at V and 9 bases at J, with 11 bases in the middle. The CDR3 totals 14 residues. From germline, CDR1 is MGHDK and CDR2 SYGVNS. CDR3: CASSEGYTGSPLHF. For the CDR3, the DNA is TGTGCCAGCAGTGAAGGGTATACGGGTTCACCCCTCCACTTT.

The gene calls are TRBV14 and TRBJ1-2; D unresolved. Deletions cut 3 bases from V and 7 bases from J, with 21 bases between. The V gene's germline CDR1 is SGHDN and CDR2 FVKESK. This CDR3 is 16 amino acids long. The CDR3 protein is CASSQNSRMTFLGYTF. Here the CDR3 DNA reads TGTGCCAGCAGCCAGAACTCTCGGATGACCTTCCTTGGCTACACCTTC.

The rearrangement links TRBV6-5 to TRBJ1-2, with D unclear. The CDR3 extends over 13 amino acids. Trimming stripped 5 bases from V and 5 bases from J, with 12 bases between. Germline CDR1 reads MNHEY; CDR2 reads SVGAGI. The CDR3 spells CASSEAGKYGYTF. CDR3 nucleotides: TGTGCCAGCAGTGAAGCGGGGAAATATGGCTACACCTTC.

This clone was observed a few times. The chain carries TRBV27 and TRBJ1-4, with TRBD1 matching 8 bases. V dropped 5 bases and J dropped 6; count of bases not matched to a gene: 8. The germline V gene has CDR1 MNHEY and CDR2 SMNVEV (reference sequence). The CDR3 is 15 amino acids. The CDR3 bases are TGTGCCAGCAGTGCCTGGACAGGGAGAGATGAAAAACTGTTTTTT. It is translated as CASSAWTGRDEKLFF.

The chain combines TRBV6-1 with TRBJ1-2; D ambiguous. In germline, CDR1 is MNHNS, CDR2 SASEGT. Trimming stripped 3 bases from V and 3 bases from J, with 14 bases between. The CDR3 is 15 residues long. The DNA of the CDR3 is TGTGCCAGCAGTGACCCCGGAGCAGAACACTATGGCTACACCTTC. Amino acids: CASSDPGAEHYGYTF.

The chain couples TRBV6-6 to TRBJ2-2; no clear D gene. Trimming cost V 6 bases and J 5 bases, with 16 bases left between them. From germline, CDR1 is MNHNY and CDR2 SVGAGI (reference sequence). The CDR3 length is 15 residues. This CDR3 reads CASRSPLTDTGELFF. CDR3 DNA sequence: TGTGCCAGCAGGTCCCCCCTCACAGATACCGGGGAGCTGTTTTTT.

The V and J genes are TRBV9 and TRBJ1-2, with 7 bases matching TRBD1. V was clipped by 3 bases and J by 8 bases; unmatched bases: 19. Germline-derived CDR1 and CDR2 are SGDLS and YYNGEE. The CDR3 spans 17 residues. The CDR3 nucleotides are TGTGCCAGCAGCGACCGCCCCGGACAGGAAGGTAGTGGAGGCTACACCTTC. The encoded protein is CASSDRPGQEGSGGYTF. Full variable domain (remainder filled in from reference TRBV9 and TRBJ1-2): DSGVTQTPKHLITATGQRVTLRCSPRSGDLSVYWYQQSLDQGLQFLIQYYNGEERAKGNILERFSAQQFPDLHSELNLSSLELGDSALYFCASSDRPGQEGSGGYTFGSGTRLTVV.

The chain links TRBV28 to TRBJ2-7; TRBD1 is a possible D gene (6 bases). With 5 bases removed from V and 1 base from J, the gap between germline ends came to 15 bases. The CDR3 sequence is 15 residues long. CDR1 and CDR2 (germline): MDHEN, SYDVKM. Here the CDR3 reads CASSPGLQGSYEQYF. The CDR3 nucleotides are TGTGCCAGCAGTCCTGGACTCCAGGGGTCCTACGAGCAGTACTTC.

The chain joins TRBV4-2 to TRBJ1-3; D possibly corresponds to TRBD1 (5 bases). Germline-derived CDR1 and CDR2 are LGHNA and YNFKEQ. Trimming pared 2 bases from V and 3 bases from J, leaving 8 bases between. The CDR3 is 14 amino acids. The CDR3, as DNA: TGTGCCAGCAGCCAACGGGGACTTGGAAACACCATATATTTT. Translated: CASSQRGLGNTIYF.